These 9 T cell receptor beta chains were sequenced from one sample in a study of T cells in Graves' hyperthyroidism and ophthalmopathy. From RNA transcripts, TCR beta CDR3 regions were amplified. TCR CDR3 underwent first-round RT-PCR with the HTBI primer set. TCRdb reprocessed the multiplex PCR reads via MiXCR and lists one record per CDR3 protein. This sample has 300,000 to 400,000 distinct CDR3 sequences, with roughly a fifth found just once. The source material was blood. The receptors here all came from a woman aged 50 to 60 with Graves' hyperthyroidism.

This clonotype was picked up many times. The chain couples TRBV7-9 to TRBJ2-5; no reliable D call. Germline V gene sequence: CDR1 SEHNR, CDR2 FQNEAQ (reference sequence). V was pared by 8 bases and J by 2 bases, with 6 bases between. The CDR3 is made up of 11 amino acids. The CDR3 region has the DNA TGTGCCAGCGCCTTTCAAGAGACCCAGTACTTC. Translating gives CASAFQETQYF.

J is TRBJ1-1 and V is TRBV19, with a weak D call TRBD1 (5 bases). The germline V gene has CDR1 LNHDA and CDR2 SQIVND (reference sequence). Between the trimmed V and J ends, which lost 10 bases and 2 bases, there was a span of 14 bases. The CDR3 extends over 13 amino acids. CDR3 DNA: TGTGCCATCTCCAGGGATGGTAACACTGAAGCTTTCTTT. Translated: CAISRDGNTEAFF.

This clonotype was observed at least ten times. This rearrangement joins TRBV24-1 to TRBJ2-5, with TRBD2 matching over 12 bases. The germline V gene encodes CDR1 KGHDR and CDR2 SFDVKD. The trim removed 7 bases at V and 3 bases at J, leaving 11 bases unmatched. The CDR3 loop spans 17 amino acids. The CDR3, as DNA: TGTGCCACCAGCGCGGCTAGCGGGAGGGCCTTCAAAGAGACCCAGTACTTC. Protein product: CATSAASGRAFKETQYF.

Many counts were recorded for this clonotype. The V call is TRBV5-6, the J call TRBJ2-3, with 9 nucleotides matching TRBD2. Germline V gene lookup returns CDR1 SGHDT and CDR2 YYEEEE. V shed 4 bases and J 6 bases; nucleotides not matched to a gene: 9. The CDR3 has 15 amino acids. The CDR3 DNA sequence: TGTGCCAGCAGCATACCGGGACTAGCAGGCGATACGCAGTATTTT. Its translation is CASSIPGLAGDTQYF.

Comment on this clonotype: A much larger clone sits a single nucleotide away, making a read error possible. The chain uses TRBV7-9 and TRBJ2-5; D possibly corresponds to TRBD2 (6 bases). The CDR3 totals 15 residues. Trimming took 5 bases from V and 5 from J, leaving 18 bases between them. CDR1 and CDR2 (germline): SEHNR, FQNEAQ (reference sequence). In DNA form, the CDR3 reads TGTGCCAGCAGCCCAAGGGACTCCTCCCCGGAGACCCAGTACTTC. Translated, it gives CASSPRDSSPETQYF.

This clonotype was picked up a small number of times. The rearrangement links TRBV10-3 to TRBJ2-3; TRBD1 matches 8 bases. The CDR3 sequence is 13 residues long. V shed 9 bases, J shed 5 bases, and the junction held 7 bases outside the gene matches. Germline V CDR1 and CDR2: ENHRY, SYGVKD. CDR3 sequence: CAISGQGKDTQYF. The DNA for the CDR3 is TGTGCCATTTCTGGACAGGGTAAAGATACGCAGTATTTT.

This clonotype has at least ten counts. The V and J genes are TRBV20-1 and TRBJ2-2; no reliable D call. Looked up from germline, CDR1 is DFQATT and CDR2 is SNEGSKA (reference sequence). With 2 bases removed from V and 1 base from J, the gap between germline ends came to 14 bases. The CDR3 is 16 amino acids. CDR3 protein: CSARKGQIMNTGELFF. The CDR3 region has the DNA TGCAGTGCTAGAAAGGGTCAAATAATGAACACCGGGGAGCTGTTTTTT.

In its sample, this clonotype was seen many times. The J gene is TRBJ2-7, the V gene TRBV20-1, with 7 bases that match TRBD1. Germline lookup yields CDR1 DFQATT and CDR2 SNEGSKA (reference sequence). This CDR3 contains 12 residues. The J segment lost 1 base and the V segment lost 6 bases, leaving 3 bases of the junction unmatched. CDR3 region: CSAPTGSYEQYF. The CDR3 bases are TGCAGTGCCCCGACAGGGTCCTACGAGCAGTACTTC.

A few counts support this clonotype. V gene TRBV5-5 combines with J gene TRBJ1-2; 7 bases are a match to TRBD1. The germline CDR1 and CDR2 sequences are SGHKS and YYEKEE (reference sequence). The CDR3 runs to 16 residues. V lost 4 bases, J lost 3 bases, and 12 bases stayed unmatched. CDR3 nucleotides: TGTGCCAGCAGCAAAGTCCATGGGACAGTGGACTATGGCTACACCTTC. Protein sequence: CASSKVHGTVDYGYTF.